A selection of T cell receptor beta chains follows, all from one sample in a study of shared clonotypes between healthy human individuals. Sequencing was performed with immunoSEQ multiplex PCR; in TCRdb, only in-frame clones are kept and a portion is missing. Of about 600,000 clones listed, roughly 97% are singletons. What was sequenced was naive CD4+ T cells sorted from blood. These receptors all come from a woman in her 30s in good health. Both conserved end residues are part of each CDR3. A clone size is listed for some rows: how often the clone was seen (once, few, many), or a class if it is expanded.

V gene: TRBV5-5; J gene: TRBJ2-2; clone size: .; CDR3 protein: CASSLAGVTGELFF
V gene: TRBV28; J gene: TRBJ2-1; clone size: .; CDR3 protein: CASSLVGEPYNEQFF
V gene: TRBV5-1; J gene: TRBJ1-1; clone size: .; CDR3 protein: CASSLELWVTEAFF
V gene: TRBV11-2; J gene: TRBJ2-5; clone size: .; CDR3 protein: CASSFRVGTPEETQYF
V gene: TRBV5-4; J gene: TRBJ2-5; clone size: .; CDR3 protein: CASSPSGGGSRETQYF
V gene: TRBV4-2; J gene: TRBJ2-3; clone size: .; CDR3 protein: CASSQDWQLTDTQYF
V gene: TRBV4-2; J gene: TRBJ2-2; clone size: .; CDR3 protein: CASSLDSYTGELFF
V gene: TRBV9; J gene: TRBJ1-2; clone size: .; CDR3 protein: CASSAQGQGGGGYTF
V gene: TRBV7-9; J gene: TRBJ1-1; clone size: few; CDR3 protein: CASSADTEAFF
V gene: TRBV5-1; J gene: TRBJ2-2; clone size: .; CDR3 protein: CASSLLAGGPTGELFF
V gene: TRBV6-6; J gene: TRBJ2-1; clone size: .; CDR3 protein: CASSYGYNEQFF
V gene: TRBV2; J gene: TRBJ2-4; clone size: .; CDR3 protein: CASSERGPNIQYF
V gene: TRBV28; J gene: TRBJ2-7; clone size: .; CDR3 protein: CASSSPPEGSYEQYF
V gene: TRBV6-5; J gene: TRBJ1-5; clone size: .; CDR3 protein: CASSLGGVFNQPQHF
V gene: TRBV19; J gene: TRBJ2-1; clone size: .; CDR3 protein: CASSIGTNNNEQFF
V gene: TRBV20-1; J gene: TRBJ1-6; clone size: once; CDR3 protein: CSANRGPPLHF
V gene: TRBV7-9; J gene: TRBJ1-2; clone size: .; CDR3 protein: CASSPPANQGYTF
V gene: TRBV6-6; J gene: TRBJ1-1; clone size: .; CDR3 protein: CASCDPGHLTFF
V gene: TRBV5-1; J gene: TRBJ2-2; clone size: .; CDR3 protein: CASSLDFGGAGELFF
V gene: TRBV5-8; J gene: TRBJ2-7; clone size: .; CDR3 protein: CASSLGNAREQYF
V gene: TRBV2; J gene: TRBJ1-3; clone size: .; CDR3 protein: CASSWDRAGNTIYF
V gene: TRBV18; J gene: .; clone size: .; CDR3 protein: CASSPDRSYEQYF
V gene: TRBV2; J gene: TRBJ2-7; clone size: .; CDR3 protein: CASRDRLQGEQYF
V gene: TRBV19; J gene: TRBJ1-5; clone size: .; CDR3 protein: CASSNVGLRGPQHF
V gene: TRBV28; J gene: TRBJ1-5; clone size: .; CDR3 protein: CASSFRYSNQPQHF
V gene: TRBV11-2; J gene: TRBJ2-7; clone size: .; CDR3 protein: CASSLRQNLYEQYF
V gene: TRBV5-1; J gene: TRBJ2-3; clone size: .; CDR3 protein: CASSGRTDSTDTQYF
V gene: TRBV7-2; J gene: TRBJ2-1; clone size: .; CDR3 protein: CASSPILAGGLGEQFF
V gene: TRBV5-1; J gene: TRBJ2-1; clone size: .; CDR3 protein: CASQIRVNSYNEQFF
V gene: TRBV6-5; J gene: TRBJ1-2; clone size: once; CDR3 protein: CASRPFDRNYGYTF
V gene: TRBV7-8; J gene: TRBJ2-7; clone size: .; CDR3 protein: CASSWTRAYEQYF
V gene: TRBV28; J gene: TRBJ2-3; clone size: .; CDR3 protein: CASSSAGGGNTQYF
V gene: TRBV14; J gene: TRBJ2-1; clone size: .; CDR3 protein: CASSQDSLWGNNEQFF
V gene: TRBV28; J gene: TRBJ2-3; clone size: .; CDR3 protein: CASSRGQPTDTQYF
V gene: TRBV5-6; J gene: TRBJ1-3; clone size: .; CDR3 protein: CASSLRRQGVGNTIYF
V gene: TRBV5-4; J gene: TRBJ2-5; clone size: .; CDR3 protein: CASSLGLAGSGVGSPETQYF
V gene: TRBV28; J gene: TRBJ2-7; clone size: .; CDR3 protein: CASSLGSISSYEQYF
V gene: TRBV2; J gene: TRBJ2-7; clone size: .; CDR3 protein: CASLPGQLTGEQYF
V gene: TRBV5-8; J gene: TRBJ2-3; clone size: .; CDR3 protein: CASSLALAGEVDTQYF
V gene: TRBV7-9; J gene: TRBJ2-7; clone size: .; CDR3 protein: CASSWGWGTDEQYF
V gene: TRBV15; J gene: TRBJ2-7; clone size: .; CDR3 protein: CATSRDLLGGLAYEQYF
V gene: TRBV6-6; J gene: TRBJ1-5; clone size: .; CDR3 protein: CASRPEAGQGFQPQHF
V gene: TRBV27; J gene: TRBJ2-3; clone size: .; CDR3 protein: CASSTLPADTQYF
V gene: TRBV10-3; J gene: TRBJ2-7; clone size: .; CDR3 protein: CAISARTSGSHEQYF
V gene: TRBV5-1; J gene: TRBJ2-5; clone size: .; CDR3 protein: CASSFGRIQETQYF
V gene: TRBV5-1; J gene: TRBJ2-1; clone size: once; CDR3 protein: CASSLNSIKREYEQFF
V gene: TRBV5-1; J gene: TRBJ1-3; clone size: .; CDR3 protein: CASSKDRASSGNTIYF
V gene: TRBV5-1; J gene: TRBJ2-6; clone size: .; CDR3 protein: CASSLGTAGANVLTF
V gene: TRBV6-5; J gene: TRBJ2-1; clone size: .; CDR3 protein: CASSYTGREQFF
V gene: TRBV19; J gene: TRBJ2-1; clone size: .; CDR3 protein: CASSRPGLANEQFF
V gene: TRBV7-2; J gene: TRBJ2-5; clone size: .; CDR3 protein: CASSPRTGSSGETQYF
V gene: TRBV29-1; J gene: TRBJ2-7; clone size: .; CDR3 protein: CSGGWVGGGEQYF
V gene: TRBV19; J gene: TRBJ2-1; clone size: .; CDR3 protein: CASSRDRGIGQFF
V gene: TRBV5-4; J gene: TRBJ2-2; clone size: .; CDR3 protein: CASSSPGRGELFF